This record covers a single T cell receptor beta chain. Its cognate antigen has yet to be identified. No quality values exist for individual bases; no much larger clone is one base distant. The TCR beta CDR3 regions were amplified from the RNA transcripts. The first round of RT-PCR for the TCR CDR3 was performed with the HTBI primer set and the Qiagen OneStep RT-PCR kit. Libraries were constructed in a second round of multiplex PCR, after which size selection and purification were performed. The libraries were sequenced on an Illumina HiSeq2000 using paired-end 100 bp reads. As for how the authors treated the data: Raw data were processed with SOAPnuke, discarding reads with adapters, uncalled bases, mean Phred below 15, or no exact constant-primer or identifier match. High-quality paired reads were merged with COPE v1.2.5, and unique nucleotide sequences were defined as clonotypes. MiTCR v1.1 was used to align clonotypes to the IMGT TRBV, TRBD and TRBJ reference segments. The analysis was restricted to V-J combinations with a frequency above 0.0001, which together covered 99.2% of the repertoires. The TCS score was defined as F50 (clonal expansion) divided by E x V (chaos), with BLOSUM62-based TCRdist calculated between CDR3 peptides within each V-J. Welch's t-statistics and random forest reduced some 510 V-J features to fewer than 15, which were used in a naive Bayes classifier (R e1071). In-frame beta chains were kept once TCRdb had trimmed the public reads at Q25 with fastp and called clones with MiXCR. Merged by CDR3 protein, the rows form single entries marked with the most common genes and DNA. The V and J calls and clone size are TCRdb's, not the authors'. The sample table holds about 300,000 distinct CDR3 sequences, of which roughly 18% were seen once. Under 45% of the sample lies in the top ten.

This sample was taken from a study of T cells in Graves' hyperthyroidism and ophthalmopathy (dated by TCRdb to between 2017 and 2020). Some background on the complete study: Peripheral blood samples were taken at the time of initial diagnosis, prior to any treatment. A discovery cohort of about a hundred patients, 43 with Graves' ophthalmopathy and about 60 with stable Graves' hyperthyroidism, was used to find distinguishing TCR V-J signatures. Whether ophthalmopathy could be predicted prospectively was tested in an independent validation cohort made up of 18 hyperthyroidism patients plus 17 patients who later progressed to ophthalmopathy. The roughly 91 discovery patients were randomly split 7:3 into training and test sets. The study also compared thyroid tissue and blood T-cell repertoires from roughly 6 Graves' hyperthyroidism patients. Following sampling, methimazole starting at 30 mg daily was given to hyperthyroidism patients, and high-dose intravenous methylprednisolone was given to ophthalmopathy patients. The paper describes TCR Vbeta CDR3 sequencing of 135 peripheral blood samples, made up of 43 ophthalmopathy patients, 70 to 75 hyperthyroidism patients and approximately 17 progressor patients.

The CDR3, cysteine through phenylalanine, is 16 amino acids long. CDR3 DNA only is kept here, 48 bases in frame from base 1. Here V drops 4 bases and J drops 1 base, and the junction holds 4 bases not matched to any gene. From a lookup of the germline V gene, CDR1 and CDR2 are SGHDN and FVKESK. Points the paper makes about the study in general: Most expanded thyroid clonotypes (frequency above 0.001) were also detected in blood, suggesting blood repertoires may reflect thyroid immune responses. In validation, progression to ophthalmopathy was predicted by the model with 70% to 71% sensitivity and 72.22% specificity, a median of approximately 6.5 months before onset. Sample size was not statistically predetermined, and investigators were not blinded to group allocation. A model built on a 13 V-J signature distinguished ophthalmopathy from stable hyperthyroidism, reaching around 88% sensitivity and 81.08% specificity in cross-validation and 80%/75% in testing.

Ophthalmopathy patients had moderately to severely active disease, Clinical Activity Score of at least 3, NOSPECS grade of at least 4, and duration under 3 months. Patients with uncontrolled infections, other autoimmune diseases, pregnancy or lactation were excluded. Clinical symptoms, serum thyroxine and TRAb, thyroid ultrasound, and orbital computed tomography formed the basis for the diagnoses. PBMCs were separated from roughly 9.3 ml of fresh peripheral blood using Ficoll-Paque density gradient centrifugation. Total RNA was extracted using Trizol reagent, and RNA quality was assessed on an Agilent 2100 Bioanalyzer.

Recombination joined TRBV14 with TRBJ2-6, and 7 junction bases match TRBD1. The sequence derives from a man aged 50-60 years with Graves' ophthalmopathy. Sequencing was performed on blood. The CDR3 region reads CASSPRQGSGANVLTF. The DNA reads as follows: TGTGCCAGCAGCCCCCGACAGGGTTCTGGGGCCAACGTCCTGACTTTC.